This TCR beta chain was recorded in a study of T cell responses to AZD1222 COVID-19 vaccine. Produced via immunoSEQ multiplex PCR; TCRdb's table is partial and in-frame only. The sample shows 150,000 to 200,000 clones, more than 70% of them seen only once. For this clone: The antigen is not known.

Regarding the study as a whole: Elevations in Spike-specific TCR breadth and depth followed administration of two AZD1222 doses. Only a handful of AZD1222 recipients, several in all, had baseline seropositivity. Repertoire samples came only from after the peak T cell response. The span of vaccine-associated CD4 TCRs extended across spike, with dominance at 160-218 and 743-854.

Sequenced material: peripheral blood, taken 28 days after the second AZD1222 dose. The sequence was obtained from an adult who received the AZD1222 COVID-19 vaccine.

CDR3 protein: CASSLGSGNQPQHF. CDR3 DNA: TGTGCCAGCAGCTTAGGTTCGGGCAATCAGCCCCAGCATTTT. V gene TRBV7-2 combines with J gene TRBJ1-5, with no clear D. The germline V gene encodes CDR1 SGHTA and CDR2 FQGNSA. Trimming removed 1 base from V and 2 bases from J, with 6 bases in between. The CDR3 covers 14 residues.